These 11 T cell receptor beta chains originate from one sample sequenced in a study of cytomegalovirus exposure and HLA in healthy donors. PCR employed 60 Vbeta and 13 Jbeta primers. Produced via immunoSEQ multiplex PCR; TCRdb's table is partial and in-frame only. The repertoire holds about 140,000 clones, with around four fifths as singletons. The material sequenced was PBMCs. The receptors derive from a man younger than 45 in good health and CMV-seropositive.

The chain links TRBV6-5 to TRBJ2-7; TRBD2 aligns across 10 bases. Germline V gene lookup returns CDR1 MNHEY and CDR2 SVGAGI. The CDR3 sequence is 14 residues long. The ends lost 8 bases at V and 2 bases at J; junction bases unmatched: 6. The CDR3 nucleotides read TGTGCCAGCCGGAGCGGGGGGGTCCCCTACGAGCAGTACTTC. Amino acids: CASRSGGVPYEQYF.

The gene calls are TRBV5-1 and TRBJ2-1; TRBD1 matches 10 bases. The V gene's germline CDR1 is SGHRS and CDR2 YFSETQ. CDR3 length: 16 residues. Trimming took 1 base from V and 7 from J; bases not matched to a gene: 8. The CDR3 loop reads CASSLTTGQGLNEQFF. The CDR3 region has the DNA TGCGCCAGCAGCTTGACTACGGGACAGGGGCTGAATGAGCAGTTCTTC.

This CDR3 reads CASSPYLTSGRNTQYF. In DNA form, the CDR3 reads TGCGCCAGCAGCCCTTACCTCACTAGCGGGAGAAATACGCAGTATTTT. The chain has TRBV5-1 and TRBJ2-3, with 11 bases that match TRBD2. J gave up 7 bases and V 4 bases, and 11 bases lay outside the gene matches. Germline lookup yields CDR1 SGHRS and CDR2 YFSETQ. The CDR3 runs 16 residues.

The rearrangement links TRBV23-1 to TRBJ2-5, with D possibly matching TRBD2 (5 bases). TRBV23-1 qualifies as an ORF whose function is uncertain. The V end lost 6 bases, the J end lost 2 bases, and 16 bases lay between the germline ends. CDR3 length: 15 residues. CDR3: CASSPPDSVQETQYF. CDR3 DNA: TGCGCCAGCAGCCCCCCGGACTCGGTACAAGAGACCCAGTACTTC.

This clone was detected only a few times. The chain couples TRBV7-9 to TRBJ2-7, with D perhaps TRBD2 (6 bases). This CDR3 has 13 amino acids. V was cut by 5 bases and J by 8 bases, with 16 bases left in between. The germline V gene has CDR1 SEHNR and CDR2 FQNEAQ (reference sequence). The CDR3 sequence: CASSPGAGDKQYF. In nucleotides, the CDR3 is TGTGCCAGCAGCCCAGGAGCGGGTGACAAGCAGTACTTC.

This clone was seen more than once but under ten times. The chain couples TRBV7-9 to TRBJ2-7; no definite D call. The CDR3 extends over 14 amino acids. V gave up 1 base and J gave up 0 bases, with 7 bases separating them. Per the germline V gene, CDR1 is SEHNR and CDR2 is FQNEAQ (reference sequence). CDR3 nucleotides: TGTGCCAGCAGCTTAGGCACCTACTCCTACGAGCAGTACTTC. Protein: CASSLGTYSYEQYF.

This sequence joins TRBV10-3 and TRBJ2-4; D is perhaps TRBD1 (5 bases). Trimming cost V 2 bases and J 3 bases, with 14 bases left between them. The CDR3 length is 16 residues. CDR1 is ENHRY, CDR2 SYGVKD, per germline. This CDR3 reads CAISEGQGIFKNIQYF. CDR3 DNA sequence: TGTGCCATCAGTGAGGGTCAGGGTATATTCAAAAACATTCAGTACTTC.

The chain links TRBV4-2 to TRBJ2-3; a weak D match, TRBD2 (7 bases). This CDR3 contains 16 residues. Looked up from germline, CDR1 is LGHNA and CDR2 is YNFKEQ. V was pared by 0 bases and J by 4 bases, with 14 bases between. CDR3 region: CASSQEPGGRADTQYF. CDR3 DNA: TGTGCCAGCAGCCAAGAACCGGGGGGCCGGGCAGATACGCAGTATTTT.

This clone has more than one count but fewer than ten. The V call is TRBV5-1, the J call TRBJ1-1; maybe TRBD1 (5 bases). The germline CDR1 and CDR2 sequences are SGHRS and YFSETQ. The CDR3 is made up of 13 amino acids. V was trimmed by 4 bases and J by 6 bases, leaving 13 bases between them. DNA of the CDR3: TGCGCCAGCAGCATCGGACAAAATGCTGAAGCTTTCTTT. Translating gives CASSIGQNAEAFF.

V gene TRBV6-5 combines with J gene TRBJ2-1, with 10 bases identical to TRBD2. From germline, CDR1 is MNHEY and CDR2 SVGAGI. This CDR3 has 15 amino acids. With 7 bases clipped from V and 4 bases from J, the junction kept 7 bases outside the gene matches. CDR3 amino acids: CASTLGTSVYNEQFF. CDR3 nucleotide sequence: TGTGCCAGCACCCTAGGGACTAGCGTATACAATGAGCAGTTCTTC.

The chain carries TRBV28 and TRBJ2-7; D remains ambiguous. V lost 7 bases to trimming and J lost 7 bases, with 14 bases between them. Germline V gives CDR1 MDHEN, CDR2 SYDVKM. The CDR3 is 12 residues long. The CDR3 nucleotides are TGTGCCAGCACCCCCTCTCCCAGGGAGCAGTACTTC. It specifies CASTPSPREQYF.